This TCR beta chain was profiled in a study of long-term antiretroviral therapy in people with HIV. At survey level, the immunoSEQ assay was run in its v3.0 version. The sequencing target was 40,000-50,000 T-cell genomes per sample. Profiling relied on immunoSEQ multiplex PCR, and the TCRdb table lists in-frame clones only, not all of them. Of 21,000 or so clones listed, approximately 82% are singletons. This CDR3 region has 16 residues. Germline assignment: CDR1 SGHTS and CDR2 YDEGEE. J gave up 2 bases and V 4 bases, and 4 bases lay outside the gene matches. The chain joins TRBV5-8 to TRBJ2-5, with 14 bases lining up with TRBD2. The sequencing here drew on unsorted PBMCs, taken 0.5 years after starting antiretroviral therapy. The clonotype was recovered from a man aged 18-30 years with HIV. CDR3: CASSPGLAGVQETQYF. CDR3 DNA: TGTGCCAGCAGCCCGGGACTAGCGGGGGTTCAAGAGACCCAGTACTTC.